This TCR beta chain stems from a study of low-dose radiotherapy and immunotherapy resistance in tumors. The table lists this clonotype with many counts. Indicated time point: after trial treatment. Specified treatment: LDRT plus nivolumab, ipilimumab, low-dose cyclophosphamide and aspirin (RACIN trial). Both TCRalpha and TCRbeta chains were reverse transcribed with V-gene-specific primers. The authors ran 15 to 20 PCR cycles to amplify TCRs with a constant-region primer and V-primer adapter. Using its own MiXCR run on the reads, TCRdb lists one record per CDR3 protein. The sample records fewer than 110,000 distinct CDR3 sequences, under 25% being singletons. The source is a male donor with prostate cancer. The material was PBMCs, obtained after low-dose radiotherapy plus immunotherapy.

For the CDR3, the DNA is TGTGCCAGCAGCCCCCAGGGAGGAACCTACGAGCAGTACTTC. Translating it yields CASSPQGGTYEQYF. This chain uses TRBV6-6 with TRBJ2-7, with D perhaps TRBD2 (6 bases). From germline, CDR1 is MNHNY and CDR2 SVGAGI (reference sequence). This CDR3 spans 14 amino acids. With 6 bases removed from V and 2 bases from J, the gap between germline ends came to 14 bases.